These 28 T cell receptor beta chains came from one sample sequenced in a study of beta chain features in type 1 diabetes. Study outcomes and limitations: All four CD4+ subsets from Type 1 diabetes patients carried moderately but significantly shorter TCRB CDR3s.

cDNA synthesis used the whole RNA isolate, giving expressed TCRB sequences. The repertoire was sequenced with immunoSEQ multiplex PCR; TCRdb's copy has only in-frame clones and lacks some. This sample has under 300,000 clones, with 16% found just once. No antigen is known for these receptors. Sequencing input: naive CD4+ T cells from blood. The receptor source for this set is a man aged 25 to 45 with type 1 diabetes.

Turning to this clone: The sample has other DNA sequences that encode this CDR3 too. This rearrangement joins TRBV2 to TRBJ2-3; D possibly corresponds to TRBD1 (6 bases). Trimming left V 3 bases short and J 6 bases short, with 7 bases between. The germline CDR1 and CDR2 sequences are SNHLY and FYNNEI. There are 12 residues in the CDR3. The CDR3 DNA follows: TGTGCCAGCAGTGAGAGGGGGGATACGCAGTATTTT. It yields the protein CASSERGDTQYF.

The rearrangement uses TRBV23-1 and TRBJ2-7; maybe TRBD1 (6 bases). TRBV23-1 is classed as an ORF, of uncertain function. V was trimmed by 2 bases and J by 5 bases, leaving 19 bases between them. This CDR3 is built from 16 residues. For the CDR3, the DNA is TGCGCCAGCAGTCAAACAGGGCCCAATATTGCCAACGAGCAGTACTTC. Amino acids: CASSQTGPNIANEQYF.

The chain uses TRBV27 and TRBJ2-3; D remains ambiguous. The CDR3 has 14 amino acids. V dropped 2 bases and J dropped 1 base, with 7 bases sitting between them. Per germline, CDR1 MNHEY and CDR2 SMNVEV (reference sequence). This chain's CDR3 is CASSLNSGTDTQYF. CDR3 nucleotide sequence: TGTGCCAGCAGTTTAAACAGTGGCACAGATACGCAGTATTTT.

V is TRBV29-1 and J is TRBJ1-4; D is ambiguous. Germline V gene sequence: CDR1 SQVTM, CDR2 ANQGSEA. The germline V and J ends were trimmed by 6 bases and 2 bases, with 10 bases remaining between them. The CDR3 loop spans 13 amino acids. CDR3 amino acids: CSVIHGTNEKLFF. The CDR3 coding sequence is TGCAGCGTCATCCACGGGACTAATGAAAAACTGTTTTTT.

Points on this clone: Other DNA sequences in this sample translate to the same CDR3. This sequence joins TRBV29-1 and TRBJ2-1; TRBD1 agrees at 11 bases. The CDR3 is 14 amino acids. Germline V lookup: CDR1 SQVTM, CDR2 ANQGSEA. The V and J ends lost 5 bases and 4 bases, in that order; junction bases with no gene match: 4. As DNA, the CDR3 is TGCAGCGTTCAGTGGGACAGGGGGTACAATGAGCAGTTCTTC. It is translated as CSVQWDRGYNEQFF.

This clone was seen more than once but under ten times. The rearrangement joins TRBV11-1 to TRBJ2-1; possible D gene TRBD1, 6 bases. The CDR3 is made up of 13 amino acids. CDR1 and CDR2 from the germline V gene are SGHAT and FQDESV (reference sequence). V lost 3 bases to trimming and J lost 6 bases, with 9 bases between them. As DNA, the CDR3 is TGTGCCAGCAGCTTTGCAGGGGTCAATGAGCAGTTCTTC. Its protein is CASSFAGVNEQFF.

In its sample, this clone was seen a few times. This chain uses TRBV29-1 with TRBJ2-4; TRBD1 matches at 11 bases. Germline V gene lookup returns CDR1 SQVTM and CDR2 ANQGSEA. The J segment lost 7 bases and the V segment lost 7 bases, leaving 6 bases of the junction unmatched. CDR3 size: 13 residues. The CDR3 DNA is TGCAGCGCCCTGGGACAGGGGGGTAACATTCAGTACTTC. Amino acid sequence: CSALGQGGNIQYF.

This clone was seen more than once but under ten times. V and J are TRBV29-1 and TRBJ2-5; 10 nucleotides match TRBD1. V trimming: 8 bases; J trimming: 5 bases; junction bases outside the gene matches: 11. In germline, CDR1 is SQVTM, CDR2 ANQGSEA. The CDR3 covers 14 residues. For the CDR3, the DNA is TGCAGCCTTTGGGGGACAGGGGTCGGGGAGACCCAGTACTTC. This codes for CSLWGTGVGETQYF. Complete variable domain (other parts from reference TRBV29-1 and TRBJ2-5): SAVISQKPSRDICQRGTSLTIQCQVDSQVTMMFWYRQQPGQSLTLIATANQGSEATYESGFVIDKFPISRPNLTFSTLTVSNMSPEDSSIYLCSLWGTGVGETQYFGPGTRLLVL.

This clone has just a few counts. The V gene is TRBV7-2, the J gene TRBJ2-1, with no clear D. The V and J ends lost 0 bases and 9 bases respectively, with 15 bases between them. Germline lookup yields CDR1 SGHTA and CDR2 FQGNSA. The CDR3 is made up of 15 amino acids. CDR3 coding DNA: TGTGCCAGCAGCTTAGCGAATGGGAACGTCCTTGAGCAGTTCTTC. Protein sequence: CASSLANGNVLEQFF.

The chain employs TRBV9 and TRBJ2-5; 11 bases fit TRBD2. V lost 4 bases to trimming and J lost 2 bases; unmatched junction nucleotides: 4. The germline CDR1 and CDR2 sequences are SGDLS and YYNGEE. The CDR3 length is 15 residues. CDR3 DNA: TGTGCCAGCAGCTCGACTAGCGGGGTACAAGAGACCCAGTACTTC. Protein sequence: CASSSTSGVQETQYF.

This clone was found a few times. DNA of the CDR3: TGTGCCAGCTCACCAGGGCAGGTCGGCAATCAGCCCCAGCATTTT. Translation gives CASSPGQVGNQPQHF. J is TRBJ1-5 and V is TRBV18; no clear D gene. Germline lookup yields CDR1 KGHSH and CDR2 LQKENI. Trimming cost V 2 bases and J 2 bases, with 10 bases left between them. The CDR3 is 15 amino acids.

The gene calls are TRBV28 and TRBJ1-2; D perhaps matches TRBD1 (5 bases). From germline, CDR1 is MDHEN and CDR2 SYDVKM. The ends were cut back, 6 bases at V and 5 bases at J, with 13 bases in the middle. This CDR3 region has 13 residues. CDR3: CASRDPGRYGYTF. In DNA, the CDR3 is TGTGCCAGCAGGGACCCGGGACGGTATGGCTACACCTTC.

The CDR3 here is CASSPLQGGRDRINEQYF. Written as DNA, the CDR3 is TGTGCCAGCTCACCACTCCAAGGGGGCCGGGACAGAATCAACGAGCAGTACTTC. The chain employs TRBV18 and TRBJ2-7; 7 bases are a match to TRBD1. The germline gives CDR1 KGHSH, CDR2 LQKENI. The CDR3 is 18 residues long. V gave up 1 base and J gave up 5 bases; unmatched junction bases: 17. The whole variable domain, remainder taken from reference TRBV18 and TRBJ2-7, is NAGVMQNPRHLVRRRGQEARLRCSPMKGHSHVYWYRQLPEEGLKFMVYLQKENIIDESGMPKERFSAEFPKEGPSILRIQQVVRGDSAAYFCASSPLQGGRDRINEQYFGPGTRLTVT.

The rearrangement joins TRBV28 to TRBJ1-2; D call uncertain. Germline lookup yields CDR1 MDHEN and CDR2 SYDVKM. The CDR3 spans 12 residues. V was shortened by 3 bases and J by 8 bases, with 10 bases between the two germline ends. As DNA, the CDR3 is TGTGCCAGCAGTTTGAAACAGATCGGCTACACCTTC. Translating gives CASSLKQIGYTF.

The chain recombines TRBV30 with TRBJ2-1, with D unclear. This CDR3 is 12 amino acids long. The V end lost 8 bases, the J end lost 4 bases, and 12 bases lay between the germline ends. Germline V gene lookup returns CDR1 GTSNPN and CDR2 SVGIG (reference sequence). The CDR3 loop is CALGYGYNEQFF. The CDR3 nucleotides read TGTGCCCTGGGTTACGGATACAATGAGCAGTTCTTC.

The rearrangement links TRBV29-1 to TRBJ1-1, with D possibly being TRBD1 (5 bases). This CDR3 is 14 amino acids long. CDR1 and CDR2 (germline): SQVTM, ANQGSEA. V lost 6 bases to trimming and J lost 0 bases, with 14 bases between them. CDR3: CSVSDRPLNTEAFF. The CDR3 coding sequence is TGCAGCGTCTCAGACAGACCTTTGAACACTGAAGCTTTCTTT.

The rearrangement uses TRBV5-4 and TRBJ1-2; maybe TRBD1 (6 bases). The CDR3 runs 13 residues. CDR1 SGHNT and CDR2 YYREEE come from the germline V gene (reference sequence). V was cut by 7 bases and J by 4 bases, with 14 bases left in between. The CDR3 here is CASLPTGSYGYTF. The CDR3 nucleotides read TGTGCCAGCCTCCCGACAGGAAGCTATGGCTACACCTTC.

The chain joins TRBV28 to TRBJ2-1, with no clear D. The CDR3 spans 15 residues. The germline CDR1 and CDR2 sequences are MDHEN and SYDVKM. V lost 3 bases to trimming and J lost 6 bases, with 15 bases between them. The CDR3 sequence is CASSFITPLFNEQFF. The CDR3 DNA reads TGTGCCAGCAGTTTTATAACGCCTCTCTTCAATGAGCAGTTCTTC.

This clone was observed a handful of times. In nucleotides, the CDR3 is TGTGCCAGCGGCCCCCGGGGTTACAATGAGCAGTTCTTC. Encoded protein: CASGPRGYNEQFF. The chain joins TRBV7-2 to TRBJ2-1, with D possibly matching TRBD2 (5 bases). CDR3 length: 13 amino acids. Germline-derived CDR1 and CDR2 are SGHTA and FQGNSA. Trimming stripped 8 bases from V and 4 bases from J, with 12 bases between.

The table lists this clone with a few counts. This chain connects TRBV7-9 to TRBJ1-1; no firm D call. The CDR3 is 15 amino acids. V lost 1 base, J lost 1 base, and 10 bases lay in between. The germline V gene has CDR1 SEHNR and CDR2 FQNEAQ (reference sequence). CDR3 sequence reads: CASSLDGIGNTEAFF. CDR3 coding DNA: TGTGCCAGCAGCTTAGATGGGATTGGGAACACTGAAGCTTTCTTT.

The chain has TRBV5-1 and TRBJ2-1; D not resolved. V was cut by 1 base and J by 5 bases, with 16 bases left in between. CDR1 is SGHRS and CDR2 is YFSETQ in the germline V gene. CDR3 length: 16 residues. The CDR3 spells CASSLYLEPRNNEQFF. In DNA form, the CDR3 reads TGCGCCAGCAGCTTGTACCTAGAGCCCCGGAACAATGAGCAGTTCTTC.

This chain connects TRBV14 to TRBJ2-1; 14 bases map to TRBD2. Trimming removed 8 bases from V and 7 bases from J; junction bases left unmatched: 7. In germline, CDR1 is SGHDN, CDR2 FVKESK. The CDR3 runs to 15 residues. In nucleotides, the CDR3 is TGTGCCAGCCGACTAGCGGGAGGGAGGTGGAATGAGCAGTTCTTC. This sequence encodes CASRLAGGRWNEQFF.

The genes are TRBV5-1 and TRBJ2-1, with 7 bases that match TRBD1. This CDR3 region has 14 residues. Germline trimming cut 0 bases from V and 8 bases from J; bases unmatched to any gene: 5. Germline lookup yields CDR1 SGHRS and CDR2 YFSETQ. The DNA of the CDR3 is TGCGCCAGCAGCTTGGGACAGGGTAGCGATGAGCAGTTCTTC. This translates into CASSLGQGSDEQFF.

This clone was detected only a few times. The J gene is TRBJ2-7, the V gene TRBV30; 8 bases map to TRBD1. After removal of 0 bases from V and 5 bases from J, the junction contained 6 bases not matched to a gene. The CDR3 spans 14 residues. Per germline, CDR1 GTSNPN and CDR2 SVGIG (reference sequence). DNA of the CDR3: TGTGCCTGGAGTGTACGGACAGGGTTGGACGAGCAGTACTTC. Its translation is CAWSVRTGLDEQYF.

The chain couples TRBV28 to TRBJ1-4; D gene unclear. Per germline, CDR1 MDHEN and CDR2 SYDVKM. V dropped 7 bases and J dropped 6 bases, with 12 bases sitting between them. This CDR3 is built from 13 residues. DNA for the CDR3: TGTGCCAGCAACCCCCCCGCAGATGAAAAACTGTTTTTT. Protein product: CASNPPADEKLFF.

This clone was seen only a few times. V gene TRBV30 combines with J gene TRBJ2-3; TRBD2 is a possible D gene (5 bases). This CDR3 spans 15 amino acids. Trimming shortened V by 8 bases and J by 1 base, and 19 bases separated the two germline ends. Germline V gives CDR1 GTSNPN, CDR2 SVGIG (reference sequence). CDR3: CAGKMRAAGTDTQYF. The CDR3, as DNA: TGTGCCGGAAAGATGAGGGCCGCTGGCACAGATACGCAGTATTTT.

This clone turned up a few times. The chain links TRBV23-1 to TRBJ2-1; the D is unclear. TRBV23-1 is noted as an ORF with a role that remains uncertain. This CDR3 is 15 amino acids long. V lost 4 bases and J lost 7, with 17 bases in between. The CDR3 protein is CASSLDRSTHNEQFF. The CDR3 region has the DNA TGCGCCAGCAGTCTGGACCGCAGCACTCATAATGAGCAGTTCTTC.

In its sample, this clone was seen a few times. The chain employs TRBV7-9 and TRBJ2-7; possible D gene TRBD2, 6 bases. Trimming removed 5 bases from V and 10 bases from J, with 24 bases in between. CDR3 size: 15 residues. Germline V gene sequence: CDR1 SEHNR, CDR2 FQNEAQ (reference sequence). The CDR3 coding sequence is TGTGCCAGCAGCCGCGGAGGAGGGGCGATGATCGTACAGTACTTC. Its protein product is CASSRGGGAMIVQYF.